This T cell receptor (beta chain) came from a study of regulatory T cells in long-lasting Graves disease. Per the germline V gene, CDR1 is DFQATT and CDR2 is SNEGSKA (reference sequence). Losses at the gene ends were 4 bases for V and 4 bases for J; bases not matched to a gene: 14. The CDR3 is made up of 17 amino acids. The time point was: newly diagnosed GD, antithyroid drugs for less than 3 months. The TCR library was prepared using RNA isolated from PBMCs. General study points: Relative to new patients (roughly 1,000), persistent patients exhibited greater sharing of public clonotypes (more than 2,500).

With regard to this clonotype: The antigen is not known. This clone may be a read error of a much larger clone one base away.

Through Arm-PCR of CDR3 regions and iRepertoire HTBI primers, TCR beta libraries were built. Via MiXCR, TCRdb re-called the multiplex PCR reads, giving one row per CDR3 protein. The sample consists of roughly 420,000 distinct CDR3 sequences, around 17% of them appearing once. The same data also contributed to another study, on T cells in Graves' hyperthyroidism and ophthalmopathy. That paper adds: The HTBI set primed first-round TCR CDR3 RT-PCR.

The TCR originated in a woman between 18 and 30 years old with Graves disease. The rearrangement joins TRBV20-1 to TRBJ2-3; 10 bases line up with TRBD2. This specimen consisted of peripheral blood mononuclear cells (PBMCs), obtained at new diagnosis, from a patient treated with antithyroid drugs. CDR3: CSAILLQREGVADTQYF. The CDR3 DNA follows: TGCAGTGCTATCCTCCTCCAGCGGGAGGGCGTCGCAGATACGCAGTATTTT.